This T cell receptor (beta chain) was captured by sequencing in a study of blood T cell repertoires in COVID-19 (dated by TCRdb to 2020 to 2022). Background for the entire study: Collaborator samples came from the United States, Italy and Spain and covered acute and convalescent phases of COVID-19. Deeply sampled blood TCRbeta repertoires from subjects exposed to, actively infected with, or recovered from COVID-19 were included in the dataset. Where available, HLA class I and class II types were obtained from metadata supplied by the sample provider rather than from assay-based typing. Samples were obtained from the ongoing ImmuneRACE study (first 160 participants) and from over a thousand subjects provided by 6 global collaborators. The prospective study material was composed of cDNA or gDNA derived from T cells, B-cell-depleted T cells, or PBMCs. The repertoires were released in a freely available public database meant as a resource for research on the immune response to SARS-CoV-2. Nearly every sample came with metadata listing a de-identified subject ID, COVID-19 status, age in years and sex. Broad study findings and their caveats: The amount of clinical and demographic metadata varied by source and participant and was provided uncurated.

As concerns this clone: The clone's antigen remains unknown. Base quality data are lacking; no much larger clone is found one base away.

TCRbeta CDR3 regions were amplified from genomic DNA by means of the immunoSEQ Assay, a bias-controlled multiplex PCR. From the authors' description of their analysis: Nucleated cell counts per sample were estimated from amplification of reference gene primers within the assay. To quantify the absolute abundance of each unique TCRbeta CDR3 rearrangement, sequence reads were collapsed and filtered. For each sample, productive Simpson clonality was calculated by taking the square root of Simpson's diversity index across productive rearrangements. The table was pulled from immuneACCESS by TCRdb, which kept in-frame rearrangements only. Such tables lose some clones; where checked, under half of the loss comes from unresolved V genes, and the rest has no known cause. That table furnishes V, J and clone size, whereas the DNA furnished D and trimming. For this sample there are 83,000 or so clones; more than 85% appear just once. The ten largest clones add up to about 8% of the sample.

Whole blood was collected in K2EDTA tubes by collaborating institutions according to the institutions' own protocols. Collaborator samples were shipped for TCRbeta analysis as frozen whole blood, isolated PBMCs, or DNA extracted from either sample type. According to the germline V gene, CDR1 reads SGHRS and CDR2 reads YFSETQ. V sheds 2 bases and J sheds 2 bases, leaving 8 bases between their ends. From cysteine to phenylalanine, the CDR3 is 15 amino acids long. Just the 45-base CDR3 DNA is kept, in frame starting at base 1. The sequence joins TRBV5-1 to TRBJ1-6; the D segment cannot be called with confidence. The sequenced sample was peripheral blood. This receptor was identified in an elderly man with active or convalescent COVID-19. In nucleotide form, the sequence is TGCGCCAGCAGCTTAGGAGAGCCCTATAATTCACCCCTCCACTTT. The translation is CASSLGEPYNSPLHF. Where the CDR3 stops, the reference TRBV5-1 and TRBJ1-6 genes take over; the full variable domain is KAGVTQTPRYLIKTRGQQVTLSCSPISGHRSVSWYQQTPGQGLQFLFEYFSETQRNKGNFPGRFSGRQFSNSRSEMNVSTLELGDSALYLCASSLGEPYNSPLHFGNGTRLTVT.